This T cell receptor (beta chain) was sequenced in a study of T cells in Graves' hyperthyroidism and ophthalmopathy. Notes on the study in general: Using 13 V-J features, a model discriminated ophthalmopathy from stable hyperthyroidism. Peripheral blood also featured most of the thyroid clonotypes expanded above 0.001.

Amplification targeted TCR beta CDR3 regions from RNA transcripts. Researchers ran a first-round RT-PCR on the TCR CDR3 using the HTBI primer set. TCRdb redid the calling of the multiplex PCR reads with MiXCR, one entry per CDR3 protein. The sample consists of 300,000 to 350,000 distinct CDR3 sequences, approximately 17% of them appearing once. This clonotype occurred many times. What it binds is unknown. Calling Graves' hyperthyroidism stable meant ophthalmopathy did not progress within 18 months. The PBMCs were sourced from fresh peripheral blood (about 10 ml). Germline loops: CDR1 SEHNR, CDR2 FQNEAQ (reference sequence). The CDR3 consists of 17 residues. The V gene lost 3 bases and the J gene lost 2 bases, with 18 bases spanning the gap.

This receptor was taken from a man under 40 with Graves' hyperthyroidism. The chain is built from TRBV7-9 and TRBJ2-3; D may be TRBD1 or TRBD2 (5 bases each). The sequenced material came from blood. CDR3 DNA: TGTGCCAGCAGCTTGGGGACCAGGACTTCCCACACAGATACGCAGTATTTT. Protein sequence: CASSLGTRTSHTDTQYF.